The entry below describes one TCR beta chain. Antigen unknown. These data come from a study of PD-1 blockade in classical Hodgkin lymphoma. Study background: Patients were dosed intravenously with nivolumab at 3 mg/kg every 2 weeks.

Overall study results and limits: Complete responders showed a baseline diversity that resembled the diversity of newly diagnosed patients. According to reports, newly diagnosed patients had lower baseline TCR diversity than healthy donors, and relapsed/refractory patients had lower baseline TCR diversity still.

All patients relapsed after autologous stem cell transplantation, and brentuximab vedotin exposure varied. Assay: immunoSEQ multiplex PCR; the TCRdb copy retains only in-frame clones and omits some. The sample holds about 43,000 clones; under 75% are singletons and the top ten take approximately 2.9%. Sequenced material: peripheral blood mononuclear cells (PBMCs), taken before the second cycle of nivolumab. This TCR derives from a human donor with classical Hodgkin lymphoma.

The CDR3 loop is CASSLQGGTEAFF. CDR3 coding DNA: TGTGCCAGCAGCTTGCAGGGAGGCACTGAAGCTTTCTTT. The chain recombines TRBV5-4 with TRBJ1-1, with a weak D call TRBD1 (5 bases). CDR3 length equals 13 residues. V was shortened by 1 base and J by 4 bases, with 8 bases between the two germline ends. From germline, CDR1 is SGHNT and CDR2 YYREEE (reference sequence).